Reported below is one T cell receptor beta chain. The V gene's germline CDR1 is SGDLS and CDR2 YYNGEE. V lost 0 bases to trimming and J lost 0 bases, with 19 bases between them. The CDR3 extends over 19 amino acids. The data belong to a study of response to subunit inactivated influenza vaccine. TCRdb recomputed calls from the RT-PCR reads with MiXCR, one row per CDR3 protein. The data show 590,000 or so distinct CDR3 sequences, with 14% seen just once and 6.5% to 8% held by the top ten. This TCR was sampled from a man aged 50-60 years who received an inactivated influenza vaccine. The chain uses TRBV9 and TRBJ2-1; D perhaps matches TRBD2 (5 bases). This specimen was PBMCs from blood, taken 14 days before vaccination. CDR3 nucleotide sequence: TGTGCCAGCAGCGTAGAGAGACCAGGCAGAACTAGCTCCTACAATGAGCAGTTCTTC. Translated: CASSVERPGRTSSYNEQFF.